This T cell receptor (beta chain) was obtained from a study of CD8+ T cells in alopecia areata. CD4+ and CD8+ T cells were sorted from PBMCs. Extraction and reverse transcription of RNA yielded cDNA as the sequencing template. Profiling relied on immunoSEQ multiplex PCR, and the TCRdb table lists in-frame clones only, not all of them. Here the sample spans around 100,000 clones, approximately 58% being singletons. The CDR3 extends over 14 amino acids. Unmatched junction bases numbered 10, after V lost 6 bases and J lost 10 bases. The germline gives CDR1 GTSNPN, CDR2 SVGIG (reference sequence). The rearrangement uses TRBV30 and TRBJ1-6; 9 bases match TRBD1. The sequenced material came from CD4+ T cells sorted from blood. The receptor was isolated from a human donor in good health. CDR3 sequence reads: CACAGTGYESPLHF. CDR3 DNA: TGTGCCTGCGCAGGGACAGGGTACGAGTCACCCCTCCACTTT.